Listed below are T cell receptor beta chains from one sample, sequenced in a study of cytomegalovirus exposure and HLA in healthy donors. Measured with immunoSEQ multiplex PCR; TCRdb has only the in-frame clones, and not every one. The table lists around 130,000 clones, 73% of them singletons. The sample consisted of PBMCs. Receptor source: a middle-aged woman in good health and CMV-seropositive. The CDR3 runs from the conserved cysteine through the conserved F or W.

J gene | V gene | CDR3 protein
TRBJ1-1 | TRBV7-2 | CASSQQRNTEAFF
TRBJ2-4 | TRBV2 | CASSESPGVHIQYF
TRBJ2-7 | TRBV19 | CASSATAGKSYEQYF
TRBJ2-5 | TRBV30 | CAWSDLGQGWETQYF
TRBJ1-2 | TRBV10-2 | CASSESGNYGYTF
TRBJ2-5 | TRBV7-6 | CASSLAGTPPGGETQYF
TRBJ2-2 | TRBV28 | CASSVTGGNTGELFF
TRBJ2-7 | TRBV5-6 | CASSLGQSYEQYF
TRBJ1-1 | TRBV5-1 | CASSLAGGAEAFF
TRBJ1-1 | TRBV6-1 | CASSAWDRGTEAFF
TRBJ2-5 | TRBV9 | CASSELAGGVEAQYF
TRBJ2-6 | TRBV6-1 | CASSDWTGGSGANVLTF
TRBJ1-1 | TRBV5-1 | CASSFTGINTEAFF
TRBJ2-7 | TRBV29-1 | CSVEGDRRGEQYF
TRBJ2-7 | TRBV6-1 | CATAGTGDNEQYF
TRBJ1-1 | TRBV9 | CASSVNSGGTEAFF
TRBJ2-1 | TRBV9 | CASRRPVGQTPNEQFF
TRBJ1-1 | TRBV7-9 | CASSLDMNTEAFF
TRBJ1-2 | TRBV28 | CASSSPRTGGGHYYGYTF
TRBJ2-3 | TRBV30 | CASSGGLDTDTQYF
TRBJ1-6 | TRBV19 | CASSISQAPVLLHF
TRBJ2-4 | TRBV27 | CASSLNSGGDIQYF
TRBJ2-1 | TRBV5-1 | CASSLDRQPYNEQFF
TRBJ1-1 | TRBV5-4 | CASSFKQGGNTEAFF
TRBJ1-3 | TRBV5-1 | CASSLASGAGNTIYF
TRBJ1-1 | TRBV11-2 | CASSRDRQRLEAFF
TRBJ1-3 | TRBV9 | CASSPRAGGFSGNTIYF
TRBJ2-3 | TRBV7-8 | CASSLGGPNRDTQYF
TRBJ2-3 | TRBV6-6 | CASTLGPGQGSDTQYF
TRBJ2-1 | TRBV29-1 | CSVDSGGVYEQFF
TRBJ1-5 | TRBV11-2 | CASSHGRSNQPQHF
TRBJ1-2 | TRBV6-1 | CASTGGNGYTF
TRBJ2-1 | TRBV29-1 | CSGIAGRGNEQFF
TRBJ2-3 | TRBV7-8 | CASSFPYTDTQYF
TRBJ1-1 | TRBV5-1 | CASSFGANTEAFF
TRBJ2-7 | TRBV28 | CASYSDSGQKLTGEQYF
TRBJ1-1 | TRBV9 | CASSASLAGGTEAFF
TRBJ2-7 | TRBV12-5 | CASGLVRYSLSSYEQYF
TRBJ2-3 | TRBV4-1 | CASSQAGQGTGTQYF
TRBJ1-1 | TRBV6-5 | CASSYKGDSEAFF
TRBJ1-1 | TRBV7-2 | CASSLARAGGQGPLNTEAFF
TRBJ2-3 | TRBV9 | CASSVGGVYTDTQYF